This T cell receptor beta chain originates from a study of T cells in Graves' hyperthyroidism and ophthalmopathy. The study's findings and limits: A median around 6.4 months before onset, the model predicted ophthalmopathy.

What was amplified from RNA transcripts were TCR beta CDR3 regions. A first-round RT-PCR of the TCR CDR3 used the HTBI primer set. In TCRdb, the multiplex PCR reads were re-called with MiXCR into one record per CDR3 protein. The data hold about 360,000 distinct CDR3 sequences, with approximately 19% observed a single time. Diagnosing involved the use of clinical symptoms, serum thyroxine and TRAb, thyroid ultrasound and orbital computed tomography. This clonotype has just a few counts. Its specificity is not known. Germline V gives CDR1 ENHRY, CDR2 SYGVKD. This CDR3 has 14 residues. Trimming stripped 4 bases from V and 4 bases from J, with 13 bases between.

This sequence joins TRBV10-3 and TRBJ2-5; D may match TRBD1 or TRBD2 (5 bases each). The receptor's source is a woman aged 18-29 years with Graves' hyperthyroidism. The sample was blood. DNA of the CDR3: TGTGCCATCAGTGGGGGGTCCCGGGGAGAGACCCAGTACTTC. The encoded protein is CAISGGSRGETQYF.